Shown below are 28 T cell receptor beta chains from a single sample sequenced in a study of OX40 agonist ivuxolimab in advanced cancers. The protocol was immunoSEQ multiplex PCR, while the TCRdb copy is restricted to in-frame clones and leaves out a portion. The sample includes approximately 39,000 clones, more than 75% of them seen just once. Source: CD4+ or CD8+ T cells sorted from blood, taken in a trial of the OX40 agonist ivuxolimab. The receptor set was obtained from an adult with an advanced solid tumor such as melanoma, head and neck, liver or kidney cancer.

The chain is built from TRBV11-2 and TRBJ1-1; D gene ambiguous. The V end was cut by 4 bases, the J end by 4 bases, with 10 bases between. Germline-derived CDR1 and CDR2 are SGHAT and FQNNGV. The CDR3 sequence is 13 residues long. CDR3 in amino acids: CASSYVPSTEAFF. CDR3 nucleotides: TGTGCCAGCAGCTATGTTCCTTCCACTGAAGCTTTCTTT.

The V and J genes are TRBV5-6 and TRBJ2-7; D not resolved. V was pared by 1 base and J by 5 bases, with 10 bases between. The CDR3 totals 13 residues. Germline V gives CDR1 SGHDT, CDR2 YYEEEE. The CDR3 nucleotides read TGTGCCAGCAGCTTGTGGGGTAGGGACGAGCAGTACTTC. It encodes CASSLWGRDEQYF.

The chain employs TRBV2 and TRBJ2-7, with 9 bases that match TRBD2. Germline lookup yields CDR1 SNHLY and CDR2 FYNNEI. With V trimmed by 6 bases and J by 4 bases, 1 base remained unmatched. The CDR3 runs to 12 residues. CDR3 sequence reads: CASSGLAYEQYF. The CDR3 DNA reads as TGTGCCAGCAGCGGACTAGCGTACGAGCAGTACTTC.

This chain joins TRBV23-1 and TRBJ2-3, with D perhaps matching TRBD1 (6 bases). TRBV23-1 is an open reading frame whose function is uncertain. V was cut by 6 bases and J by 0 bases, with 19 bases left in between. CDR3 size: 17 residues. The CDR3 DNA reads TGCGCCAGCAGAAGACCGGGACAAGTGCCTAGCACAGATACGCAGTATTTT. Encoded protein: CASRRPGQVPSTDTQYF.

V usage is TRBV10-3 and J usage is TRBJ2-4, with TRBD2 as a possible D gene (5 bases). The germline CDR1 and CDR2 sequences are ENHRY and SYGVKD. Trimming left V 3 bases short and J 3 bases short, with 9 bases between. CDR3 length: 14 amino acids. The CDR3 DNA sequence: TGTGCCATCAGTGAACCGGGAAACAAAAACATTCAGTACTTC. It translates to CAISEPGNKNIQYF.

The chain employs TRBV4-1 and TRBJ1-2; D gene unclear. The V end was cut by 3 bases, the J end by 4 bases, with 15 bases between. CDR3 length equals 15 residues. The germline CDR1 and CDR2 sequences are MGHRA and YSYEKL. The CDR3 is CASSHKLGGTYGYTF. CDR3 in DNA: TGCGCCAGCAGCCACAAATTAGGCGGTACCTATGGCTACACCTTC.

The chain uses TRBV7-2 and TRBJ2-2; 7 bases are a match to TRBD2. Germline V CDR1 and CDR2: SGHTA, FQGNSA. The CDR3 is 16 residues long. V gave up 2 bases and J gave up 1 base; unmatched junction bases: 4. CDR3: CASSLRTRQNTGELFF. The CDR3 bases are TGTGCCAGCAGCTTAAGGACTAGACAGAACACCGGGGAGCTGTTTTTT. Supplemented by reference TRBV7-2 and TRBJ2-2, the full variable domain reads GAGVSQSPSNKVTEKGKDVELRCDPISGHTALYWYRQSLGQGLEFLIYFQGNSAPDKSGLPSDRFSAERTGGSVSTLTIQRTQQEDSAVYLCASSLRTRQNTGELFFGEGSRLTVL.

The chain has TRBV7-8 and TRBJ2-7, with 7 positions matching TRBD2. Germline V CDR1 and CDR2: SGHVS, FQNEAQ. The V segment lost 8 bases and the J segment 3 bases; nucleotides outside the gene matches: 7. The CDR3 has 13 residues. CDR3 protein: CASREADFYEQYF. The CDR3 DNA reads TGTGCCAGCCGGGAGGCGGACTTCTACGAGCAGTACTTC.

V usage is TRBV5-1 and J usage is TRBJ1-4; possible D gene TRBD1, 6 bases. The germline CDR1 and CDR2 sequences are SGHRS and YFSETQ. The CDR3 has 14 residues. The V end lost 0 bases, the J end lost 4 bases, and 7 bases lay between the germline ends. The CDR3 spells CASSLDRDNEKLFF. The CDR3 DNA reads TGCGCCAGCAGCTTGGACAGGGATAATGAAAAACTGTTTTTT.

This clone showed up just a few times. The DNA of the CDR3 is TGTGCCAGCAGTGAAAGCGGGGCCATTCCAGATACGCAGTATTTT. It codes for CASSESGAIPDTQYF. The J gene is TRBJ2-3, the V gene TRBV2; 7 bases are a match to TRBD2. The CDR3 extends over 15 amino acids. The ends lost 2 bases at V and 4 bases at J; junction bases unmatched: 6. Germline V gene data show CDR1 as SNHLY and CDR2 as FYNNEI. The full variable domain, in which reference TRBV2 and TRBJ2-3 provide the parts outside the CDR3, is EPEVTQTPSHQVTQMGQEVILRCVPISNHLYFYWYRQILGQKVEFLVSFYNNEISEKSEIFDDQFSVERPDGSNFTLKIRSTKLEDSAMYFCASSESGAIPDTQYFGPGTRLTVL.

This clone was seen a single time. The chain combines TRBV13 with TRBJ2-5; D not certain. Germline CDR1 PRHDT, CDR2 FYEKMQ (reference sequence). There are 13 residues in the CDR3. Trimming shortened V by 4 bases and J by 3 bases, and 9 bases separated the two germline ends. The CDR3 bases are TGTGCCAGCAGCTCCAACAGAAAAGAGACCCAGTACTTC. Protein product: CASSSNRKETQYF.

The J gene is TRBJ2-1, the V gene TRBV28, with a possible D match to TRBD1 (5 bases). Trimming cost V 8 bases and J 8 bases, with 7 bases left between them. The CDR3 covers 10 residues. Germline V gives CDR1 MDHEN, CDR2 SYDVKM. The chain's CDR3 is CASVGDEQFF. Written as DNA, the CDR3 is TGTGCCAGCGTAGGGGATGAGCAGTTCTTC.

The rearrangement links TRBV25-1 to TRBJ2-2; 7 positions match TRBD2. The CDR3 is 13 residues long. The junction had 7 bases not matched to a gene; V was cut back by 7 bases and J by 8 bases. The germline CDR1 and CDR2 sequences are MGHDK and SYGVNS. CDR3 in DNA: TGTGCCAGCACCCCAACGGGGGGTGGGGAGCTGTTTTTT. This translates into CASTPTGGGELFF.

The chain employs TRBV7-6 and TRBJ2-2; TRBD1 aligns across 8 bases. The CDR3 consists of 16 residues. V lost 5 bases to trimming and J lost 4 bases; unmatched junction nucleotides: 9. The germline gives CDR1 SGHVS, CDR2 FNYEAQ. CDR3 DNA sequence: TGTGCCAGCAGCACCTTCGGACAGGGTGGCACCGGGGAGCTGTTTTTT. This gives the protein CASSTFGQGGTGELFF.

This clone was counted once. The chain combines TRBV19 with TRBJ2-5, with D uncertain. The DNA end is a closer match to TRBJ2-7, so the J assignment may be wrong. Germline CDR1 reads LNHDA; CDR2 reads SQIVND (reference sequence). This CDR3 comprises 13 residues. In DNA form, the CDR3 reads TGTGCCAGTAGTATGGTCGACGGCTACGAGCAGTACTTC. Residues: CASSMVDGYEQYF.

The chain uses TRBV15 and TRBJ2-1; TRBD2 aligns across 11 bases. The trim removed 8 bases at V and 4 bases at J, leaving 10 bases unmatched. Germline assignment: CDR1 LNHNV and CDR2 YYDKDF (reference sequence). The CDR3 contains 16 residues. DNA of the CDR3: TGTGCCACCGGACTAGCGGGCGGCTACGAATACAATGAGCAGTTCTTC. Residues: CATGLAGGYEYNEQFF. Supplemented by reference TRBV15 and TRBJ2-1, the full variable domain reads DAMVIQNPRYQVTQFGKPVTLSCSQTLNHNVMYWYQQKSSQAPKLLFHYYDKDFNNEADTPDNFQSRRPNTSFCFLDIRSPGLGDTAMYLCATGLAGGYEYNEQFFGPGTRLTVL.

The table lists this clone with a count of one. Being one base from a much bigger clone, this may be a read error. At the DNA level, this CDR3 is encoded by other sequences in the same sample as well. The chain has TRBV4-1 and TRBJ2-7, with D perhaps matching TRBD1 (6 bases). The CDR3 covers 17 residues. The V end lost 0 bases, the J end lost 12 bases, and 27 bases lay between the germline ends. CDR1 and CDR2 from the germline V gene are MGHRA and YSYEKL. CDR3 sequence reads: CASSQEDPKQGDDVRYF. The CDR3 DNA reads TGCGCCAGCAGCCAAGAGGATCCCAAACAGGGTGACGACGTTCGGTACTTC.

The genes are TRBV4-2 and TRBJ2-7; D not certain. The CDR3 consists of 15 residues. The germline V and J ends were trimmed by 6 bases and 2 bases, with 17 bases remaining between them. Germline CDR1 reads LGHNA; CDR2 reads YNFKEQ. The CDR3 sequence is CASSARLAGTYEQYF. For the CDR3, the DNA is TGTGCCAGCAGTGCAAGATTGGCAGGTACCTACGAGCAGTACTTC.

This clone was counted once. The chain combines TRBV4-1 with TRBJ1-2; D is unresolved. Trimming cost V 0 bases and J 8 bases, with 19 bases left between them. CDR1 MGHRA and CDR2 YSYEKL come from the germline V gene. This CDR3 spans 16 amino acids. The CDR3 region is CASSQEEKALAGGYTF. The CDR3 DNA reads TGCGCCAGCAGCCAAGAGGAAAAGGCTTTGGCGGGAGGCTACACCTTC.

This chain connects TRBV13 to TRBJ2-4, with 11 bases fitting TRBD1. V shed 5 bases, J shed 6 bases, and the junction held 3 bases outside the gene matches. Germline CDR1 reads PRHDT; CDR2 reads FYEKMQ (reference sequence). This CDR3 region has 14 residues. CDR3 amino acids: CASSGQGAGNIQYF. The CDR3 region has the DNA TGTGCCAGCAGCGGACAGGGGGCCGGAAACATTCAGTACTTC.

This clone was recorded once. The chain recombines TRBV11-2 with TRBJ2-1; a possible D gene is TRBD2 (5 bases). The CDR3 totals 15 residues. Trimming took 5 bases from V and 0 from J, leaving 11 bases between them. Germline lookup yields CDR1 SGHAT and CDR2 FQNNGV. The chain's CDR3 is CASSLEGSSYNEQFF. CDR3 nucleotides: TGTGCCAGCAGCCTTGAAGGGAGCTCCTACAATGAGCAGTTCTTC.

J is TRBJ2-3 and V is TRBV4-2; 10 bases agree with TRBD2. V shed 1 base and J 2 bases; nucleotides not matched to a gene: 3. This CDR3 comprises 16 residues. CDR1 LGHNA and CDR2 YNFKEQ come from the germline V gene. This CDR3 reads CASSQGTSGNTDTQYF. CDR3 nucleotide sequence: TGTGCCAGCAGCCAAGGGACTAGCGGAAACACAGATACGCAGTATTTT.

This chain joins TRBV4-1 and TRBJ2-2, with TRBD2 as a possible D gene (5 bases). The CDR3 contains 18 residues. Trimming pared 3 bases from V and 5 bases from J, leaving 22 bases between. Germline CDR1 is MGHRA and CDR2 is YSYEKL. This chain's CDR3 is CASSHPQPTRKPTGELFF. The CDR3 bases are TGCGCCAGCAGCCACCCCCAGCCCACTAGAAAACCAACCGGGGAGCTGTTTTTT.

CDR3 loop: CASSLTGYDTQYF. The CDR3 DNA sequence: TGCGCCAGCAGCCTAACGGGTTACGATACGCAGTATTTT. The chain has TRBV5-1 and TRBJ2-3, with D unresolved. Trimming left V 4 bases short and J 6 bases short, with 12 bases between. Germline V gene data show CDR1 as SGHRS and CDR2 as YFSETQ. The CDR3 sequence is 13 residues long.

This chain joins TRBV28 and TRBJ2-7; TRBD1 agrees at 8 bases. Germline assignment: CDR1 MDHEN and CDR2 SYDVKM. The CDR3 totals 19 residues. V lost 4 bases to trimming and J lost 0 bases; unmatched junction nucleotides: 17. DNA of the CDR3: TGTGCCAGCAGTTCGTGGGCCCGCCGACAGGGGTCAGACTCCTACGAGCAGTACTTC. Amino acids: CASSSWARRQGSDSYEQYF.

V and J are TRBV10-3 and TRBJ1-3; D perhaps matches TRBD1 (6 bases). Germline V gives CDR1 ENHRY, CDR2 SYGVKD. CDR3 length: 16 residues. Trimming pared 6 bases from V and 4 bases from J, leaving 19 bases between. The CDR3 reads CAIRGTQGLYGNTIYF. The CDR3 DNA reads as TGTGCCATCAGAGGGACACAGGGTTTATACGGAAACACCATATATTTT.

The chain's CDR3 is CASSFGVRLGDYEQYF. In DNA, the CDR3 is TGTGCCAGCAGTTTTGGGGTTCGTTTAGGAGACTACGAGCAGTACTTC. This sequence joins TRBV28 and TRBJ2-7, with D unclear. The CDR3 runs 16 residues. Trimming took 3 bases from V and 3 from J, leaving 18 bases between them. Germline-derived CDR1 and CDR2 are MDHEN and SYDVKM. The complete variable domain, with remaining parts taken from reference TRBV28 and TRBJ2-7, reads DVKVTQSSRYLVKRTGEKVFLECVQDMDHENMFWYRQDPGLGLRLIYFSYDVKMKEKGDIPEGYSVSREKKERFSLILESASTNQTSMYLCASSFGVRLGDYEQYFGPGTRLTVT.

J is TRBJ2-3 and V is TRBV5-1; possible D gene TRBD2, 5 bases. V lost 3 bases and J lost 4, with 12 bases in between. The germline V gene has CDR1 SGHRS and CDR2 YFSETQ. The CDR3 loop spans 14 amino acids. The chain's CDR3 is CASSWTVRSDTQYF. The CDR3 coding sequence is TGCGCCAGCAGCTGGACTGTTAGATCAGATACGCAGTATTTT.